Listed below are T cell receptor beta chains from one sample, sequenced in a study of blood T cell repertoires in COVID-19. TCRdb keeps only in-frame clones here, not all; method: immunoSEQ multiplex PCR. The data contain over 250,000 clones, 85% to 90% of them singletons. The sample comprised PBMCs or T cells enriched from blood (not recorded which). These receptors all come from a man in his forties who had recovered from COVID-19. CDR3s include the opening cysteine and the closing phenylalanine or tryptophan. Each record gives: clone size, J gene, D gene, V gene, CDR3 DNA, CDR3 protein. The D gene is left open where the match is weak. The size of a clone is reported for some rows only, either as once, few or many, or as a class for expanded clones.

>NA|TRBJ2-5|NA|TRBV6-5
TGTGCCAGCAGGATGACAGCAACGGGAGAGACCCAGTACTTC
CASRMTATGETQYF
>NA|TRBJ2-7|TRBD2|TRBV11-2
TGTGCCAGCAGCTTGGATTCCGGACTAGCAGTCTACGAGCAGTACTTC
CASSLDSGLAVYEQYF
>NA|TRBJ2-3|NA|TRBV15
TGTGCCACCAGTCTGGGGGGTACGCAGTATTTT
CATSLGGTQYF
>once|TRBJ2-7|NA|TRBV12-3/TRBV12-4
TGTGCCAGCGGGCAACATACCTACGAGCAGTACTTC
CASGQHTYEQYF
>NA|TRBJ1-2|NA|TRBV6-8
TGTGCCAGCAGTTACCGTATCTATTTGGACAGTCGGGGCTACACCTTC
CASSYRIYLDSRGYTF
>NA|TRBJ2-7|NA|TRBV5-4
TGTGCCAGCAGCCCTGAGCTAAAGGGACTGACTAGCTCCTACGAGCAGTACTTC
CASSPELKGLTSSYEQYF
>NA|TRBJ1-1|NA|TRBV3-1/TRBV3-2
TGTGCCAGCAGCCGCACAGGGAGTACTGAAGCTTTCTTT
CASSRTGSTEAFF
>NA|TRBJ2-1|TRBD2|TRBV7-2
TGTGCCAGCAGCCTACATAAAACTAGCGGGAGGGCCAATGAGCAGTTCTTC
CASSLHKTSGRANEQFF
>NA|TRBJ2-7|NA|TRBV3-1/TRBV3-2
TGTGCCAGCAGCCACGGGATCTTGGGCGAGCAGTACTTC
CASSHGILGEQYF
>NA|TRBJ2-5|TRBD1|TRBV7-7
TGTGCCAGCAGCTTAGACAGGGGGCATGGTGAGACCCAGTACTTC
CASSLDRGHGETQYF
>NA|TRBJ1-1|NA|TRBV7-3
TGTGCCAGCAGCTTAGAGGGTCAGACTGAAGCTTTCTTT
CASSLEGQTEAFF